The source of this T cell receptor (beta chain) is a study of blood T cell repertoires in COVID-19. A COVID-19 case was met by exposed participants within 2 weeks before study entry. Assay: immunoSEQ multiplex PCR; the TCRdb copy retains only in-frame clones and omits some. Found here are about 250,000 clones, around 83% of them singletons; the top ten hold under 8%. The V gene's germline CDR1 is SGDLS and CDR2 YYNGEE. The CDR3 length is 13 residues. V lost 2 bases to trimming and J lost 2 bases, with 8 bases between them. The sequence came from a woman in her forties or fifties who had been exposed to COVID-19. The specimen was PBMCs or T cells enriched from blood (not recorded which). This chain joins TRBV9 and TRBJ2-7; D remains ambiguous. DNA for the CDR3: TGTGCCAGCAGCGTTACATACGCCTACGAGCAGTACTTC. It encodes CASSVTYAYEQYF.